The T cell receptor (beta chain) described here comes from a study of immune characterization of retroperitoneal liposarcoma. MiXCR was run by TCRdb on the PCR reads, yielding one entry per CDR3 protein. The data hold some 10,000 distinct CDR3 sequences, with around 26% observed a single time. This receptor was obtained from a female donor with retroperitoneal liposarcoma. Sequencing was carried out using tumor tissue.

CDR3 amino acids: CASSEDPGSGNEQFF. The CDR3 DNA follows: TGTGCCAGCAGTGAAGATCCGGGAAGCGGGAATGAGCAGTTCTTC. This rearrangement joins TRBV6-1 to TRBJ2-1, with D possibly TRBD2 on 6 matching bases. The V end lost 1 base, the J end lost 7 bases, and 14 bases lay between the germline ends. The CDR3 has 15 amino acids. Germline V CDR1 and CDR2: MNHNS, SASEGT.